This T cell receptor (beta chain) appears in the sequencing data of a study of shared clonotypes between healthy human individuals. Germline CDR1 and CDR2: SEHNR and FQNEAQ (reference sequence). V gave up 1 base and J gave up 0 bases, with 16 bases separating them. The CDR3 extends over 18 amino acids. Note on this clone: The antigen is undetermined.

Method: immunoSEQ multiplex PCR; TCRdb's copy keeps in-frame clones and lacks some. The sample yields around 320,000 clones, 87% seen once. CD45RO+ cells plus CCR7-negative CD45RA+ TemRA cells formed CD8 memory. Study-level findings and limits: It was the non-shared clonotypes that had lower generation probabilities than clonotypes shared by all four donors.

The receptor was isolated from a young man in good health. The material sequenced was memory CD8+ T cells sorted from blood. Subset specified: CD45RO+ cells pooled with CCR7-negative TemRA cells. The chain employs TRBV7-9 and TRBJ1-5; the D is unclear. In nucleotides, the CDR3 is TGTGCCAGCAGCTTAGGGGATGGCGGCGTTTATAGCAATCAGCCCCAGCATTTT. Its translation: CASSLGDGGVYSNQPQHF. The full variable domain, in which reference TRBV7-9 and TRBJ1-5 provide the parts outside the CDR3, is DTGVSQNPRHKITKRGQNVTFRCDPISEHNRLYWYRQTLGQGPEFLTYFQNEAQLEKSRLLSDRFSAERPKGSFSTLEIQRTEQGDSAMYLCASSLGDGGVYSNQPQHFGDGTRLSIL.